Described below is a single T cell receptor beta chain sequence and its context. TCRdb's copy holds only in-frame clones and misses some; the assay was immunoSEQ multiplex PCR. The table includes roughly 41,000 clones, 91% detected once. The entry originates in a study of OX40 agonist ivuxolimab in advanced cancers. V lost 0 bases and J lost 0, with 9 bases in between. CDR1 and CDR2 (germline): SGDLS, YYNGEE. This CDR3 has 15 amino acids. The V and J genes are TRBV9 and TRBJ1-1; D ambiguous. Sequenced material: CD4+ or CD8+ T cells sorted from blood, taken in a trial of the OX40 agonist ivuxolimab. The sequence derives from an adult with an advanced solid tumor such as melanoma, head and neck, liver or kidney cancer. CDR3 residues: CASSVAGGLNTEAFF. CDR3 bases: TGTGCCAGCAGCGTAGCGGGAGGGTTGAACACTGAAGCTTTCTTT.